The rows below give T cell receptor beta chains drawn from one sample of a study of blood T cells in healthy people across ages. TCRdb independently ran MiXCR on the 5' RACE reads; one entry per CDR3 protein. The profile covers 1.5 million to 2 million distinct CDR3 sequences, with under 30% appearing a single time and over 7% taken by the ten largest. Sample: blood. The receptors derive from a woman between 25 and 40 years old in good health. Both conserved end residues are trimmed from each CDR3. The listing skips clone size in some rows; elsewhere it reads once, few, many or a size class.

V	J	size	CDR3
TRBV20-1	TRBJ2-4	NA	SAGGARGGKNIQY
TRBV9	TRBJ1-1	NA	ASSVDANLNTEAF
TRBV21-1	NA	once	ASSKLSRWETQF
TRBV20-1	TRBJ2-1	NA	SAPGQEESSYNEQF
TRBV12-3/TRBV12-4	TRBJ1-6	NA	ASSLQVTLNSPLH
TRBV15	TRBJ2-1	many	ATSRGQGMWNEQF
TRBV6-5	TRBJ1-4	NA	ASSYSLTNEKRF
TRBV7-2	TRBJ2-5	few	ASSLDPNSGRETQY
TRBV2	TRBJ2-3	few	ATRDGYSTDTQY
TRBV12-3/TRBV12-4	TRBJ1-1	NA	ASSLGGASPVWTEAF
TRBV2	TRBJ1-4	few	ASVSNPGTNEKLF
TRBV20-1	TRBJ1-5	NA	SARAPTGRPQH
TRBV28	TRBJ2-5	many	AIHGRLEETQY
TRBV4-2	TRBJ1-6	many	ASSRADSPLH
TRBV9	TRBJ2-7	few	ASSVDGNLPYEQY
TRBV7-9	TRBJ1-2	NA	ASSSEEGSYGYT
TRBV29-1	TRBJ2-1	few	SVEGANYNEQF
TRBV30	TRBJ2-1	few	AWSVQGGNEQF
TRBV6-1	TRBJ2-1	few	ASSERGEGAEAYNEQF
TRBV18	TRBJ2-7	few	ASSPRTGRLSYEQY
TRBV28	TRBJ1-5	NA	ASRLTGVRNQPQH
TRBV5-1	TRBJ2-1	NA	ASSSGLAGGSEQF
TRBV14	TRBJ2-3	NA	ASSSLYSSTDTQY
TRBV20-1	TRBJ2-2	NA	SAPPGGRYTGELF
TRBV4-1	TRBJ1-2	few	ASSQPTTGGDGYT
TRBV5-1	TRBJ2-1	NA	ASAKAGGGNEQF
TRBV10-3	TRBJ2-3	many	ATGTITDTQY
TRBV28	TRBJ2-7	many	ASSPPRAYEQY
TRBV29-1	TRBJ1-2	NA	SVDPSRGGYT
TRBV20-1	TRBJ2-1	few	SARGTGRPYNEQF
TRBV11-2	TRBJ1-1	NA	ASSPRLDRNKAF
TRBV28	TRBJ2-6	NA	ASMPGGPFSGANVLT
TRBV28	TRBJ2-1	few	ASSSRTSGSEQF
TRBV12-3/TRBV12-4	TRBJ1-3	NA	ANRAGSGNTIY
TRBV5-5	TRBJ1-6	many	ASSSRDRDSPLH
TRBV20-1	TRBJ1-2	NA	SAGQPRSNYGYT
TRBV7-9	NA	NA	ATSPGQDEQY
TRBV19	TRBJ2-1	NA	ASSIGDRGREQF
TRBV20-1	TRBJ2-1	once	SAGDYRGNNEQF
TRBV9	TRBJ1-6	few	AISVEQGLSAYNSPLH
TRBV29-1	TRBJ2-3	many	SAGQGATDTQY
TRBV5-1	TRBJ2-3	few	ASSQGTSGGATDTQY